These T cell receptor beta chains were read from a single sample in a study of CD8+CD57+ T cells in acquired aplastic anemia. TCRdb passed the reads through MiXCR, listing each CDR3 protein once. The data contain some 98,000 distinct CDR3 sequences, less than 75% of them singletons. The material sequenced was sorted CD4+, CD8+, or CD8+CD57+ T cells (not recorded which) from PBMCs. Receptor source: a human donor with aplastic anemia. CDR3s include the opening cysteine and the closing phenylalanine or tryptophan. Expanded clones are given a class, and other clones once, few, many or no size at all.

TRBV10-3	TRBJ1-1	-	CAIRGNGQNTEAFF
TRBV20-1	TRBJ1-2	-	CSARKGGEGYTF
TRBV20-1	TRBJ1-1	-	CSAPGETEAFF
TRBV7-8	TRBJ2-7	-	CASTYAAGVGYEQYF
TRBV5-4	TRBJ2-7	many	CASSTPETSGTIYEQYF
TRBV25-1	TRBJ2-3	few	CASSVTGRGSTDTQYF
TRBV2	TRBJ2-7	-	CASSTGKGEQYF
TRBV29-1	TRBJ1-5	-	CSVGLGSNQPQHF
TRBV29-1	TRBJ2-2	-	CSVARGPGTGELFF
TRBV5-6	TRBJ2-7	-	CASSLVYGGSEQYF
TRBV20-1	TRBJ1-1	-	CSVPHTGRMNTEAFF
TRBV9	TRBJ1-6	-	CASSPLDSYNSPLHF
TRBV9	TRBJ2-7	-	CASSPRDRAHEQYF
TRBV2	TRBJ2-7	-	CASTHDRGLVYEQYF
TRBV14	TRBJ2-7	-	CASSQDPGQGIYEQYF
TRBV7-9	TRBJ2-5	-	CASNGETQYF
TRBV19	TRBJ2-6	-	CASSIAAPGANVLTF
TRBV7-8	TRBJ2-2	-	CASSPATGTSVGELFF
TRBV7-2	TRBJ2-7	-	CASSKTGYEQYF
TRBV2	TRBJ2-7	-	CATKRGAYEQYF
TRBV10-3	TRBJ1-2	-	CAIKEWADLPSSYTF
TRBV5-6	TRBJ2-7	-	CASSFRASYEQYF
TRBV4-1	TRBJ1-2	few	CASSQPTGGEGYTF
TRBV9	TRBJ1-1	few	CASSATGQNTEAFF
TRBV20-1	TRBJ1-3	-	CSAPRTEADTIYF
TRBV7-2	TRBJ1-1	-	CASSSKQGYGTEAFF
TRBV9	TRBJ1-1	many	CASSVGQTEAFF
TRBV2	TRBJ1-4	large	CASSEWPAADEKLFF
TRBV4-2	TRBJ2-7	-	CASSQTDTRTVPSRYEQYF
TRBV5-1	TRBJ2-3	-	CASSFGVGREADTQYF
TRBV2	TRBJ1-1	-	CASSRVVFTNTEAFF
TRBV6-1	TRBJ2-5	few	CASSKRETQYF
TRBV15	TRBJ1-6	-	CATSRGVQGSNSPLHF
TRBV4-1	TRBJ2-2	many	CASSQGSNTGELFF
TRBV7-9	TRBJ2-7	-	CASSHDMSSYEQYF
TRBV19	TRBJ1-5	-	CASRQGLSNQPQHF
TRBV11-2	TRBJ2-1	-	CASSTHRGPVSEQFF
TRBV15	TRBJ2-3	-	CATSRVSWDREDTQYF
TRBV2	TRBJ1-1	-	CASSGIQGGTEAFF
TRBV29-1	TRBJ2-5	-	CSVAPVIQETQYF
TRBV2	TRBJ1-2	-	CASSEVGQGARSNYGYTF
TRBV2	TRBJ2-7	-	CASTGRAGGSYEQYF
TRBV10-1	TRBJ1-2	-	CASSESSRSPLYGYTF
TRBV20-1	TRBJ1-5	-	CSARPTVNQPQHF
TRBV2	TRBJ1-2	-	CASSEAPLNYGYTF
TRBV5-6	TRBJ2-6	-	CASSYGSSGANVLTF
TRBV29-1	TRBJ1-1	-	CSVSSGAFF